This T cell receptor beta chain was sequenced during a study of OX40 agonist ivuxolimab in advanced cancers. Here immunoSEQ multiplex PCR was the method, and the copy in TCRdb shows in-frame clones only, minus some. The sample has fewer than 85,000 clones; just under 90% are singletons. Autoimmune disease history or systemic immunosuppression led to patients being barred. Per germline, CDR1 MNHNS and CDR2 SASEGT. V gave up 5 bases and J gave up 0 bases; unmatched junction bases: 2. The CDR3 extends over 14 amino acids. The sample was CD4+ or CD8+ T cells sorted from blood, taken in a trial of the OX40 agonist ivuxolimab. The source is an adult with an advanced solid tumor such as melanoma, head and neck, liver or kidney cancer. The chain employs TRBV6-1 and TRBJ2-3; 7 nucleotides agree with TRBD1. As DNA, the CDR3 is TGTGCCAGCAGTTGGGACAGAAGCACAGATACGCAGTATTTT. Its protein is CASSWDRSTDTQYF.